A selection of T cell receptor beta chains follows, all from one sample in a study of blood T cells in healthy people across ages. From the 5' RACE reads, TCRdb called clonotypes with MiXCR, one entry per CDR3 protein. Of nearly 800,000 distinct CDR3 sequences listed, 56% are singletons. Specimen: blood. These receptors all come from a man aged 40-55 years in good health. The conserved cysteine and the conserved F or W are not part of the CDR3 here.

CDR3 protein: ASVWARGTEAF
J gene: TRBJ1-1
V gene: TRBV12-3/TRBV12-4

CDR3 protein: ASSQDRNVNEQY
J gene: TRBJ2-7
V gene: TRBV4-2

CDR3 protein: ASSLAGVYNEQY
J gene: .
V gene: TRBV28

CDR3 protein: ASSYSASVNEQF
J gene: TRBJ2-1
V gene: TRBV6-6

CDR3 protein: ASSFRAGDFDTQY
J gene: TRBJ2-3
V gene: TRBV7-2

CDR3 protein: ASSQGDKGTNEKLF
J gene: TRBJ1-4
V gene: TRBV4-3

CDR3 protein: ASSFNRGEQY
J gene: TRBJ2-7
V gene: TRBV13

CDR3 protein: ASSPWTASGANVLT
J gene: TRBJ2-6
V gene: TRBV7-9

CDR3 protein: ASSVGMQGPYEQY
J gene: TRBJ2-7
V gene: TRBV9

CDR3 protein: SATRENYNEQF
J gene: TRBJ2-1
V gene: TRBV20-1

CDR3 protein: SARDQPGLETQY
J gene: TRBJ2-5
V gene: TRBV20-1

CDR3 protein: ASSPYSGNQETQY
J gene: TRBJ2-5
V gene: TRBV7-6

CDR3 protein: AIRKTRGQWKDEQY
J gene: TRBJ2-7
V gene: TRBV10-3

CDR3 protein: AWSAGVAYEQY
J gene: TRBJ2-7
V gene: TRBV30

CDR3 protein: ASSRDPSSGTQY
J gene: TRBJ2-5
V gene: TRBV7-2

CDR3 protein: TSSSRSGGPQETQY
J gene: TRBJ2-5
V gene: TRBV28

CDR3 protein: ASSYSSRGLSGANVLT
J gene: TRBJ2-6
V gene: TRBV6-5

CDR3 protein: ASSQDITTSTRAGANVLT
J gene: TRBJ2-6
V gene: TRBV3-1